These T cell receptor beta chains were read from a single sample in a study of cytomegalovirus exposure and HLA in healthy donors. The repertoire was sequenced with immunoSEQ multiplex PCR; TCRdb's copy has only in-frame clones and lacks some. The profile covers 160,000 or so clones, with roughly 80% appearing a single time and around 7% taken by the ten largest. Sample: PBMCs. These receptors were obtained from a woman between 45 and 65 years old in good health and CMV-seropositive. Each CDR3 is given with its conserved first and last residue. A D gene is named only where the DNA matches it firmly. Where a row states a size, it is once, few, many or the class of an expanded clone; other rows omit it.

D gene	V gene	J gene	CDR3 length	clone size	CDR3 DNA	CDR3 protein
.	TRBV6-1	TRBJ1-1	13	.	TGTGCCAGCAATAAGGGGCGGGGGACTGAAGCTTTCTTT	CASNKGRGTEAFF
.	TRBV9	TRBJ1-6	14	.	TGTGCCAGCAGCGTAGGTCCCCCGGATTCACCCCTCCACTTT	CASSVGPPDSPLHF
.	TRBV5-4	TRBJ2-7	15	few	TGTGCCAGCAGCCCGGGACACAGTCGAGGTGACGAGCAGTACTTC	CASSPGHSRGDEQYF
.	TRBV7-2	TRBJ1-6	14	.	TGTGCCAGCAGTATACAGGGCCCCAATTCACCCCTCCACTTT	CASSIQGPNSPLHF
.	TRBV10-3	TRBJ1-3	13	.	TGTGCCACTCGACAGATCTCTGGAAACACCATATATTTT	CATRQISGNTIYF
.	TRBV7-8	TRBJ1-2	15	.	TGTGCCAGCAGCTTAGCACTCGTATCCGGGAGAGGCTACACCTTC	CASSLALVSGRGYTF
.	TRBV7-7	TRBJ2-1	13	.	TGTGCCAGCAGCTCGGGTCAGCGGAATGAGCAGTTCTTC	CASSSGQRNEQFF
.	TRBV6-5	TRBJ2-2	16	once	TGTGCCAGCAGTTACTTCCCAGGGGCGAACACCGGGGAGCTGTTTTTT	CASSYFPGANTGELFF
.	TRBV25-1	TRBJ2-3	14	.	TGTGCCAGCAGTCGCGGGGAGGCCACAGATACGCAGTATTTT	CASSRGEATDTQYF
TRBD1	TRBV19	TRBJ1-6	13	.	TGTGCCAGCTGGGACAGGGGCGGTTCACCCCTCCACTTT	CASWDRGGSPLHF
TRBD1	TRBV6-5	TRBJ1-2	12	.	TGTGCCAGCAGTGACAGGGGGGACGGCTACACCTTC	CASSDRGDGYTF
TRBD1	TRBV9	TRBJ2-3	15	few	TGTGCCAGCAGCGTCGAGGGACAGCTCAAAGATACGCAGTATTTT	CASSVEGQLKDTQYF
TRBD2	TRBV6-5	TRBJ2-1	15	.	TGTGCCAGCAGTCTACGGACTAGCGGCTACAATGAGCAGTTCTTC	CASSLRTSGYNEQFF
TRBD1	TRBV5-5	TRBJ1-2	14	.	TGTGCCAGCAGCCTCGGGACAGGGGGGACCCCCCTCACCTTC	CASSLGTGGTPLTF
TRBD1	TRBV6-5	TRBJ1-2	14	.	TGTGCCAGCAGTTACTCGGGACAGAGTTATGGCTACACCTTC	CASSYSGQSYGYTF
.	TRBV30	TRBJ1-1	13	.	TGTGCCTGGAGTGGGAGGGGGAACACTGAAGCTTTCTTT	CAWSGRGNTEAFF
TRBD2	TRBV7-9	TRBJ2-1	17	once	TGTGCCAGCAGCTTAGGCCCCCCCCTAGCGGGCCCTAATGAGCAGTTCTTC	CASSLGPPLAGPNEQFF